One and the same sample provided the 28 T cell receptor beta chains below, sequenced in a study of control samples from healthy donors and cancer patients. Sequencing used immunoSEQ multiplex PCR; TCRdb keeps in-frame clones, though not all of them. Of about 82,000 clones detected, just under 95% appear once; the ten largest clones hold around 5%. Specimen: blood. The receptors derive from a woman between 18 and 29 years old in good health.

The rearrangement joins TRBV27 to TRBJ2-7; D is ambiguous. This CDR3 is built from 13 residues. The V end lost 3 bases, the J end lost 2 bases, and 8 bases lay between the germline ends. Germline V gene data show CDR1 as MNHEY and CDR2 as SMNVEV (reference sequence). The CDR3 nucleotides are TGTGCCAGCAGTTTTGGCGACACCTACGAGCAGTACTTC. Translated: CASSFGDTYEQYF.

This chain joins TRBV6-1 and TRBJ2-7, with 7 bases lining up with TRBD2. The germline gives CDR1 MNHNS, CDR2 SASEGT. The V segment lost 2 bases and the J segment 1 base; nucleotides outside the gene matches: 8. The CDR3 loop spans 16 amino acids. CDR3 sequence reads: CASSESSGGGSYEQYF. In DNA, the CDR3 is TGTGCCAGCAGTGAAAGTTCGGGGGGTGGGTCCTACGAGCAGTACTTC.

CDR3 nucleotides: TGTGCCAGCAGTGTTTTTCGGCCGACAGGGCGGCTCGAGCATCAGCCCCAGCATTTT. The encoded protein is CASSVFRPTGRLEHQPQHF. The V gene is TRBV6-1, the J gene TRBJ1-5; 7 nucleotides agree with TRBD1. J lost 5 bases, V lost 4 bases, and 20 bases had no gene match. The V gene's germline CDR1 is MNHNS and CDR2 SASEGT. The CDR3 is made up of 19 amino acids.

This clone has just one count. The chain links TRBV19 to TRBJ2-6; 7 positions match TRBD2. Germline trimming cut 6 bases from V and 0 bases from J; bases unmatched to any gene: 8. The CDR3 contains 17 residues. CDR1 is LNHDA, CDR2 SQIVND, per germline (reference sequence). CDR3 nucleotide sequence: TGTGCCAGTAGCCCCTGGCGGGGGAACTCTGGGGCCAACGTCCTGACTTTC. It encodes CASSPWRGNSGANVLTF.

The chain joins TRBV4-1 to TRBJ2-3; weak D call: TRBD2 (6 bases). Germline-derived CDR1 and CDR2 are MGHRA and YSYEKL. The CDR3 sequence is 17 residues long. Trimming shortened V by 0 bases and J by 0 bases, and 13 bases separated the two germline ends. CDR3: CASSQDGGAYSTDTQYF. CDR3 DNA: TGCGCCAGCAGCCAAGATGGCGGGGCGTATAGCACAGATACGCAGTATTTT.

The chain joins TRBV5-6 to TRBJ2-3; 7 nucleotides align to TRBD1. The V segment lost 4 bases and the J segment 2 bases; nucleotides outside the gene matches: 4. The CDR3 runs 14 residues. Germline V gives CDR1 SGHDT, CDR2 YYEEEE. The CDR3 spells CASSRGQVTDTQYF. In DNA, the CDR3 is TGTGCCAGCAGCCGCGGACAGGTCACAGATACGCAGTATTTT.

About this clone itself: Its ends do not fully match the called genes, so a read error is possible. The CDR3 DNA is TGTGCCGGCAGCTTAGGGGCCTACGAGCAGTACTTC. Translated: CAGSLGAYEQYF. The chain links TRBV11-2 to TRBJ2-7; D may be TRBD1 (5 bases). CDR1 is SGHAT, CDR2 FQNNGV, per germline. The CDR3 consists of 12 residues. Drawing the rest from reference TRBV11-2 and TRBJ2-7, the complete variable domain is EAGVAQSPRYKIIEKRQSVAFWCNPISGHATLYWYQQILGQGPKLLIQFQNNGVVDDSQLPKDRFSAERLKGVDSTLKIQPAKLEDSAVYLCAGSLGAYEQYFGPGTRLTVT.

The chain combines TRBV5-1 with TRBJ2-7; 9 bases fit TRBD1. In germline, CDR1 is SGHRS, CDR2 YFSETQ. V was clipped by 5 bases and J by 1 base; unmatched bases: 4. The length of the CDR3 is 14 residues. Here the CDR3 reads CASRGGQGSYEQYF. As DNA, the CDR3 is TGCGCCAGCAGGGGGGGACAGGGATCCTACGAGCAGTACTTC.

The V and J genes are TRBV6-2 or TRBV6-3 and TRBJ2-7; TRBD2 matches at 12 bases. J lost 5 bases, V lost 1 base, and 9 bases had no gene match. The germline V gene has CDR1 MNHEY and CDR2 SVGEGT. The CDR3 covers 17 residues. Here the CDR3 reads CASSYWRLAGASHEQYF. CDR3 in DNA: TGTGCCAGCAGTTACTGGAGACTAGCGGGAGCATCCCACGAGCAGTACTTC.

The chain joins TRBV7-3 to TRBJ2-3; tentatively, D is TRBD2 (5 bases). The CDR3 is 15 amino acids. Germline assignment: CDR1 SGHTA and CDR2 FQGTGA. The germline V and J ends were trimmed by 2 bases and 2 bases, with 11 bases remaining between them. CDR3 DNA: TGTGCCAGCAGCTTAGGATCGGGGATCACAGATACGCAGTATTTT. Encoded protein: CASSLGSGITDTQYF.

The chain carries TRBV7-2 and TRBJ1-6; D is unclear. V was cut by 1 base and J by 9 bases, with 13 bases left in between. CDR1 and CDR2 (germline): SGHTA, FQGNSA. There are 15 residues in the CDR3. CDR3: CASSLVGGLSSPLHF. The CDR3 nucleotides read TGTGCCAGCAGCTTAGTTGGAGGGCTCAGTTCACCCCTCCACTTT.

The CDR3 DNA reads TGTGCCAGCAGCCTACAGCGATTTTCCTTTCTACCAACTAATGAAAAACTGTTTTTT. This translates into CASSLQRFSFLPTNEKLFF. The chain is built from TRBV3-1 (or the pseudogene TRBV3-2) and TRBJ1-4; no clear D. V lost 4 bases, J lost 0 bases, and 21 bases lay in between. This CDR3 has 19 residues. Germline V CDR1 and CDR2: LGHDT, YNNKEL (reference sequence).

This clone was counted once. V usage is TRBV19 and J usage is TRBJ2-7; D is perhaps TRBD1 (5 bases). Trimming stripped 5 bases from V and 2 bases from J, with 13 bases between. CDR1 LNHDA and CDR2 SQIVND come from the germline V gene (reference sequence). The CDR3 runs to 14 residues. The CDR3: CASSEQVGAYEQYF. In DNA form, the CDR3 reads TGTGCCAGTAGTGAACAGGTTGGGGCCTACGAGCAGTACTTC.

The chain joins TRBV12-3 or TRBV12-4 to TRBJ2-1; 10 nucleotides align to TRBD2. This CDR3 region has 12 residues. The V segment lost 5 bases and the J segment 10 bases; nucleotides outside the gene matches: 2. For the CDR3, the DNA is TGTGCCAGCAGTCCGGGACTAGCGGAGCAGTTCTTC. Amino acids: CASSPGLAEQFF.

The chain links TRBV5-1 to TRBJ2-2; 10 bases map to TRBD2. This CDR3 region has 17 residues. Germline V CDR1 and CDR2: SGHRS, YFSETQ. Unmatched junction bases numbered 8, after V lost 4 bases and J lost 2 bases. CDR3 DNA sequence: TGCGCCAGCAGCCCGACCCCTAGCGGGAGTAACACCGGGGAGCTGTTTTTT. Its protein product is CASSPTPSGSNTGELFF.

The V gene is TRBV27, the J gene TRBJ2-1; 10 bases line up with TRBD1. CDR1 MNHEY and CDR2 SMNVEV come from the germline V gene (reference sequence). There are 15 residues in the CDR3. V shed 4 bases and J 7 bases; nucleotides not matched to a gene: 7. DNA of the CDR3: TGTGCCAGCAGTTCCGGGACAGGGGTTATTAATGAGCAGTTCTTC. This sequence encodes CASSSGTGVINEQFF.

This chain joins TRBV5-1 and TRBJ1-1; TRBD1 aligns across 10 bases. Per the germline V gene, CDR1 is SGHRS and CDR2 is YFSETQ. Losses at the gene ends were 0 bases for V and 7 bases for J; bases not matched to a gene: 3. The CDR3 has 14 amino acids. The CDR3 sequence is CASSLEGTGDEAFF. The DNA for the CDR3 is TGCGCCAGCAGCTTGGAAGGGACAGGGGATGAAGCTTTCTTT.

The chain has TRBV11-3 and TRBJ2-3, with D unresolved. With 0 bases removed from V and 0 bases from J, the gap between germline ends came to 7 bases. Germline CDR1 is SGHNT and CDR2 is YENEEA. The CDR3 is 15 amino acids. The DNA of the CDR3 is TGTGCCAGCAGCTTAGACTTTTCTAGCACAGATACGCAGTATTTT. Translation: CASSLDFSSTDTQYF.

The CDR3 DNA is TGTGCCAGTAGTACCGTCCGGACAGGGAGAAACACCGGGGAGCTGTTTTTT. Amino acid sequence: CASSTVRTGRNTGELFF. The chain employs TRBV19 and TRBJ2-2; 8 bases line up with TRBD1. Trimming removed 4 bases from V and 2 bases from J; junction bases left unmatched: 9. From germline, CDR1 is LNHDA and CDR2 SQIVND (reference sequence). The CDR3 is 17 residues long.

The V gene is TRBV6-6, the J gene TRBJ1-1, with unresolved D. Germline lookup yields CDR1 MNHNY and CDR2 SVGAGI (reference sequence). Trimming cost V 2 bases and J 1 base, with 14 bases left between them. The CDR3 spans 16 residues. The CDR3 is CASSYPAGSGNTEAFF. Written as DNA, the CDR3 is TGTGCCAGCAGTTACCCCGCGGGGTCGGGGAACACTGAAGCTTTCTTT.

The chain links TRBV29-1 to TRBJ2-7, with a weak D call TRBD2 (6 bases). Germline-derived CDR1 and CDR2 are SQVTM and ANQGSEA. Trimming shortened V by 4 bases and J by 0 bases, and 16 bases separated the two germline ends. The CDR3 length is 15 residues. CDR3 protein: CSVVIGTLSSYEQYF. The CDR3 coding sequence is TGCAGCGTTGTAATCGGGACTCTTAGCTCCTACGAGCAGTACTTC.

This clone was detected only once. The chain links TRBV28 to TRBJ1-4; the D is unclear. V was pared by 6 bases and J by 7 bases, with 18 bases between. Germline CDR1 is MDHEN and CDR2 is SYDVKM. The CDR3 spans 15 residues. In nucleotides, the CDR3 is TGTGCCAGCAGCCCCGCGCGGCTCGAAGGTGAAAAACTGTTTTTT. It translates to CASSPARLEGEKLFF.

This chain links TRBV28 with TRBJ1-4; tentative D call: TRBD1 (5 bases). Deletions cut 2 bases from V and 8 bases from J, with 21 bases between. This CDR3 has 17 residues. From germline, CDR1 is MDHEN and CDR2 SYDVKM. CDR3 sequence reads: CASSLPGDGPPGEKLFF. The CDR3 region has the DNA TGTGCCAGCAGTTTACCGGGGGACGGTCCCCCGGGCGAAAAACTGTTTTTT.

The chain carries TRBV7-9 and TRBJ2-7, with 7 bases lining up with TRBD1. The CDR3 has 14 amino acids. Germline V gene lookup returns CDR1 SEHNR and CDR2 FQNEAQ (reference sequence). Trimming cost V 7 bases and J 2 bases; bases outside gene matches: 8. The CDR3 region is CASTGQVNPYEQYF. CDR3 sequence (DNA): TGTGCCAGCACCGGACAGGTGAATCCCTACGAGCAGTACTTC.

The chain links TRBV7-9 to TRBJ1-1, with D tentatively TRBD1 (5 bases). The germline gives CDR1 SEHNR, CDR2 FQNEAQ (reference sequence). The CDR3 extends over 13 amino acids. The germline V and J ends were trimmed by 5 bases and 6 bases, with 13 bases remaining between them. CDR3 amino acids: CASSLSTVSEAFF. CDR3 in DNA: TGTGCCAGCAGCCTATCGACAGTATCTGAAGCTTTCTTT.

This chain uses TRBV3-1 (or the pseudogene TRBV3-2) with TRBJ2-2, with D perhaps matching TRBD1 (6 bases). CDR3 length: 15 amino acids. V was clipped by 1 base and J by 4 bases, with 10 bases between them. Germline CDR1 reads LGHDT; CDR2 reads YNNKEL (reference sequence). CDR3 nucleotides: TGTGCCAGCAGCCAAGTTACAGGGCCCACCGGGGAGCTGTTTTTT. Residues: CASSQVTGPTGELFF.

The chain links TRBV2 to TRBJ1-1; D may be TRBD1 (6 bases). The CDR3 covers 14 residues. Trimming shortened V by 6 bases and J by 5 bases, and 16 bases separated the two germline ends. Germline lookup yields CDR1 SNHLY and CDR2 FYNNEI. The CDR3 here is CASRRTGSETEAFF. For the CDR3, the DNA is TGTGCCAGCAGGAGAACAGGGTCAGAGACTGAAGCTTTCTTT.

The chain joins TRBV5-1 to TRBJ2-2, with D perhaps TRBD2 (5 bases). CDR1 SGHRS and CDR2 YFSETQ come from the germline V gene. This CDR3 is 14 amino acids long. Trimming took off 4 bases at V and 3 bases at J, with 10 bases between the two ends. In DNA, the CDR3 is TGCGCCAGCAGCCCCCCGGAGGACACCGGGGAGCTGTTTTTT. Protein sequence: CASSPPEDTGELFF.